Below, 13 T cell receptor beta chains from the same sample are listed, as sequenced in a study of vaccination and CD4 T cells after COVID-19. Antigens for these TCRs are unknown. The assay that was used to sequence DNA from cultured CD4+ T cells was the Oncomine TCR Beta short-read assay. Genomic DNA from cultured CD4+ T cells was extracted. TCRdb itself ran the PCR reads through MiXCR, one entry per CDR3 protein. Here the sample spans over 9,500 distinct CDR3 sequences, about 35% being singletons. Specified treatment: approximately nine-day PBMC culture with coronavirus spike peptide pools or control peptides (ViraFEST assay). Investigators obtained the unexposed donor's CD4+ T cells before the COVID-19 pandemic (2011-2018). Input material: CD4+ T cells from blood, cultured in vitro. The receptors shown here come from a human donor in good health.

This chain uses TRBV2 with TRBJ1-1; possibly TRBD1 for D (5 bases). Looked up from germline, CDR1 is SNHLY and CDR2 is FYNNEI. The CDR3 extends over 13 amino acids. With 3 bases removed from V and 6 bases from J, the gap between germline ends came to 11 bases. CDR3 sequence (DNA): TGTGCCAGCAGTGATGGCAGGGACGCTGAAGCTTTCTTT. This translates into CASSDGRDAEAFF.

The CDR3 region has the DNA TGTGCCAGCCGAAGGGGATACAGGGTCGGTCGGATGAACACTGAAGCTTTCTTT. This encodes CASRRGYRVGRMNTEAFF. J is TRBJ1-1 and V is TRBV28; D is possibly TRBD1 (6 bases). Germline assignment: CDR1 MDHEN and CDR2 SYDVKM. Trimming stripped 8 bases from V and 0 bases from J, with 25 bases between. The CDR3 length is 18 residues.

This clonotype was seen more than once but under ten times. This rearrangement joins TRBV7-2 to TRBJ2-2; TRBD1 matches 8 bases. This CDR3 region has 14 residues. V gave up 4 bases and J gave up 6 bases; unmatched junction bases: 4. The germline CDR1 and CDR2 sequences are SGHTA and FQGNSA. Here the CDR3 DNA reads TGTGCCAGCAGCTGGACAGGGATAGCCGGGGAGCTGTTTTTT. Residues: CASSWTGIAGELFF.

J is TRBJ2-3 and V is TRBV6-1; D gene uncertain. The CDR3 length is 13 residues. V dropped 4 bases and J dropped 2 bases, with 7 bases sitting between them. Germline values: CDR1 MNHNS, CDR2 SASEGT. The CDR3 DNA is TGTGCCAGCAGTGGGACGTACACAGATACGCAGTATTTT. This sequence encodes CASSGTYTDTQYF.

A few counts support this clonotype. This sequence joins TRBV20-1 and TRBJ2-1; D ambiguous. CDR3 size: 12 residues. CDR1 is DFQATT, CDR2 SNEGSKA, per germline (reference sequence). V gave up 6 bases and J gave up 5 bases, with 11 bases separating them. In DNA, the CDR3 is TGCAGTGCCCACCGGCTGAACAATGAGCAGTTCTTC. This sequence encodes CSAHRLNNEQFF.

The genes are TRBV7-8 and TRBJ2-1; the match to TRBD2 covers 9 bases. Trimming took 8 bases from V and 5 from J; bases not matched to a gene: 10. The CDR3 is 15 residues long. Germline CDR1 is SGHVS and CDR2 is FQNEAQ. The CDR3 bases are TGTGCCAGCCGGTCTAGCGGGACGTTCGACAATGAGCAGTTCTTC. Translation gives CASRSSGTFDNEQFF.

The genes are TRBV7-2 and TRBJ2-7; a possible D gene is TRBD2 (6 bases). This CDR3 is 15 amino acids long. The V end lost 5 bases, the J end lost 3 bases, and 17 bases lay between the germline ends. Germline loops: CDR1 SGHTA, CDR2 FQGNSA. The CDR3 here is CASSTSRDSLYEQYF. The DNA for the CDR3 is TGTGCCAGCAGCACCTCCCGGGACTCACTCTACGAGCAGTACTTC.

The gene calls are TRBV6-2 or TRBV6-3 and TRBJ2-1; TRBD2 matches at 12 bases. Trimming took 6 bases from V and 10 from J; bases not matched to a gene: 10. This CDR3 region has 15 residues. Germline values: CDR1 MNHEY, CDR2 SVGEGT. The CDR3: CASSPLAGGPGEQFF. CDR3 DNA sequence: TGTGCCAGCAGCCCGCTAGCGGGAGGGCCGGGGGAGCAGTTCTTC.

The V and J genes are TRBV2 and TRBJ1-6, with 10 nucleotides matching TRBD1. The germline V gene has CDR1 SNHLY and CDR2 FYNNEI. The CDR3 is 15 amino acids. The V gene end was trimmed by 5 bases and the J gene end by 6 bases; junction bases not matched to a gene: 4. CDR3 DNA: TGTGCCAGCAGTAGACAGGGGGCGAGTAATTCACCCCTCCACTTT. Its translation: CASSRQGASNSPLHF.

The V gene is TRBV20-1, the J gene TRBJ2-1; 9 bases are shared with TRBD2. The CDR3 is 16 amino acids. J gave up 1 base and V 7 bases, and 11 bases lay outside the gene matches. Looked up from germline, CDR1 is DFQATT and CDR2 is SNEGSKA (reference sequence). CDR3: CSVRWTSGRSYNEQFF. The CDR3 nucleotides read TGCAGTGTACGATGGACAAGCGGGAGGTCCTACAATGAGCAGTTCTTC.

In its sample, this clonotype was seen a few times. The V and J genes are TRBV28 and TRBJ1-2; 8 positions match TRBD1. The CDR3 contains 14 residues. V lost 5 bases, J lost 4 bases, and 6 bases stayed unmatched. Germline CDR1 MDHEN, CDR2 SYDVKM. This CDR3 is CASSPTGGAYGYTF. The CDR3 DNA reads as TGTGCCAGCAGTCCTACAGGGGGGGCCTATGGCTACACCTTC.

CDR3 nucleotides: TGTGCCAGCAGCTTAGCAGCGGGAGGCCTCTACGAGCAGTACTTC. It yields the protein CASSLAAGGLYEQYF. The J gene is TRBJ2-7, the V gene TRBV7-9; 9 bases line up with TRBD2. The CDR3 is 15 residues long. Germline V gene data show CDR1 as SEHNR and CDR2 as FQNEAQ (reference sequence). With 0 bases clipped from V and 3 bases from J, the junction kept 3 bases outside the gene matches.

Written as DNA, the CDR3 is TGTGCCAGCAGCCCGACTGGACCTAATGAGCAGTTCTTC. Translation gives CASSPTGPNEQFF. V gene TRBV7-9 combines with J gene TRBJ2-1; unclear D gene. The CDR3 has 13 amino acids. Per the germline V gene, CDR1 is SEHNR and CDR2 is FQNEAQ (reference sequence). The germline V and J ends were trimmed by 5 bases and 7 bases, with 12 bases remaining between them.